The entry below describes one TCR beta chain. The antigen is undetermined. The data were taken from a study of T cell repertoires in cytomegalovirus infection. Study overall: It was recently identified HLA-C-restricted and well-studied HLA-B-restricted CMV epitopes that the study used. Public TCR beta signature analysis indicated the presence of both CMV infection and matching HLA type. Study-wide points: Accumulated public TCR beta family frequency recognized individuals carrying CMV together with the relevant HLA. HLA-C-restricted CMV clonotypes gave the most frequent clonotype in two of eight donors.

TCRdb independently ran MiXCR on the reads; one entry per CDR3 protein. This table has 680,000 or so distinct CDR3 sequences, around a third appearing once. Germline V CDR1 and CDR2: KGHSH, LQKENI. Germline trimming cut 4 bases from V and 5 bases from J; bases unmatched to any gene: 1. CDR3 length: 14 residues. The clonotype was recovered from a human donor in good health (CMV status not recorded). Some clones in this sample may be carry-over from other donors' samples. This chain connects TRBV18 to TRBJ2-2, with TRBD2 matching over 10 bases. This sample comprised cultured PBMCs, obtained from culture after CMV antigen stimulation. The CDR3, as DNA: TGTGCCAGCTCACAAGCGGGAGGGACCGGGGAGCTGTTTTTT. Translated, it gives CASSQAGGTGELFF.